This TCR beta chain was captured in a study of T-cell reconstitution after alpha-beta-depleted transplantation in children. Notes on the study in general: From surviving recipient T cells and thymic progenitors came the high day-60 TCRbeta diversity observed in some patients. Diversity and T-cell counts at one year after transplant derived mostly from new T cells.

On this clonotype itself: Its target is unknown.

TCRbeta library preparation incorporated unique molecular identifiers. MiXCR was run by TCRdb on the PCR reads, yielding one entry per CDR3 protein. The sample includes more than 400,000 distinct CDR3 sequences, 43% of them seen just once. Germline values: CDR1 SEHNR, CDR2 FQNEAQ (reference sequence). With 1 base clipped from V and 2 bases from J, the junction kept 5 bases outside the gene matches. The CDR3 has 16 amino acids. This receptor was obtained from a girl aged 2 to 10 with aplastic anemia, due to receive a stem cell transplant. The rearrangement joins TRBV7-9 to TRBJ2-7; 10 positions agree with TRBD1. The starting material was PBMCs, obtained before TCRalphabeta/CD19-depleted stem cell transplant. CDR3 sequence: CASSLVGTGETYEQYF. CDR3 coding DNA: TGTGCCAGCAGCTTAGTGGGGACAGGGGAAACCTACGAGCAGTACTTC.